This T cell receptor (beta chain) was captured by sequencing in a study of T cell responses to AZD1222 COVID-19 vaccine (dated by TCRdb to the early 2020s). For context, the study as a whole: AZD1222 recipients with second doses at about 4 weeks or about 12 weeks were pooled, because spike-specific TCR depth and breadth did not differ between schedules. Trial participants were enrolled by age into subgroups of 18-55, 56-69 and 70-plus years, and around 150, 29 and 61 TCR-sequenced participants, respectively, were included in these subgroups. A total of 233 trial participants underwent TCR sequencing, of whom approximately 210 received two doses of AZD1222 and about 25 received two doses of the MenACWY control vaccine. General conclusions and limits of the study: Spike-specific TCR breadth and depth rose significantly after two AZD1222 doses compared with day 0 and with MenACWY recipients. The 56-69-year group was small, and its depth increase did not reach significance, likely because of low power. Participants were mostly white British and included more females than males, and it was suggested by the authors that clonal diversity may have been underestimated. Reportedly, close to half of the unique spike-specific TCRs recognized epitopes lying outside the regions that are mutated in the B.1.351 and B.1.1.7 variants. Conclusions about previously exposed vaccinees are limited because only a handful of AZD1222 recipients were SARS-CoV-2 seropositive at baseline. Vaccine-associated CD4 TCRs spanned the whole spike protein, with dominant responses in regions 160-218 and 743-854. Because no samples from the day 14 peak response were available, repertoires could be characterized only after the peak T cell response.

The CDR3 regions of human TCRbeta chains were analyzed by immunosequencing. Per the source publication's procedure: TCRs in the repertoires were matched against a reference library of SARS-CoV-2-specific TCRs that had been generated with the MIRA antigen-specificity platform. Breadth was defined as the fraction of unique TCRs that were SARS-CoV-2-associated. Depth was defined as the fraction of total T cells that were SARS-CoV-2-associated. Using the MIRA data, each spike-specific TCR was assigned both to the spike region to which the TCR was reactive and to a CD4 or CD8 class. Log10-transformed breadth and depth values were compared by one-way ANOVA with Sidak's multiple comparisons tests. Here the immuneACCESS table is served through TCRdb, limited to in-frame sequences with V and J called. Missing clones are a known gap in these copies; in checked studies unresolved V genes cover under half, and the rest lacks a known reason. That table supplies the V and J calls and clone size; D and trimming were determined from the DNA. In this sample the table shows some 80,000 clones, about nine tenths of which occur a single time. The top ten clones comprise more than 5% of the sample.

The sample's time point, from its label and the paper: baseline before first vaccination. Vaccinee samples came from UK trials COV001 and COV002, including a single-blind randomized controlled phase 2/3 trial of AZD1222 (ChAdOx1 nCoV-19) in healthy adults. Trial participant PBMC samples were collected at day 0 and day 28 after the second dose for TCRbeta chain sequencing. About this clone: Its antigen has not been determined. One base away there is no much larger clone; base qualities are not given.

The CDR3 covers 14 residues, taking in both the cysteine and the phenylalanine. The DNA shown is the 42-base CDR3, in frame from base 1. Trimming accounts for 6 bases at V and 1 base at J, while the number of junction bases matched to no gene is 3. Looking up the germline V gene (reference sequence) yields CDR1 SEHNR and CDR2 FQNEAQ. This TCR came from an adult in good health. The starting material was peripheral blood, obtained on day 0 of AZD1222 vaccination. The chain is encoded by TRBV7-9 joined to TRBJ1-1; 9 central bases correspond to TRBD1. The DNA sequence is TGTGCCAGCAGGTCGGGACAGGGGAACACTGAAGCTTTCTTT. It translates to CASRSGQGNTEAFF.